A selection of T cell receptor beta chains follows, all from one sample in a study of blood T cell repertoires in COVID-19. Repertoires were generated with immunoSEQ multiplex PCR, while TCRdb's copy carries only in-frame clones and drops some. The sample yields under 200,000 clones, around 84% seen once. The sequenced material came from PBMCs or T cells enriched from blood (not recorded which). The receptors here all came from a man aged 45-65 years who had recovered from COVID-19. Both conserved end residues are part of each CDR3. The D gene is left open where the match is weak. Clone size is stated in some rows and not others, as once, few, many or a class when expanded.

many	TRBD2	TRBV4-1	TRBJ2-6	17	CASSQGLAGIGANVLTF	TGCGCCAGCAGCCAAGGACTAGCGGGGATAGGGGCCAACGTCCTGACTTTC
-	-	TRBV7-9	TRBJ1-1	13	CASSSTLNTEAFF	TGTGCCAGCAGCTCCACACTGAACACTGAAGCTTTCTTT
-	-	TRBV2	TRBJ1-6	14	CASRPPANNSPLHF	TGTGCCAGCAGGCCCCCCGCTAATAATTCACCCCTCCACTTT
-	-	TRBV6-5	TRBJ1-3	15	CASSIDRFTGNTIYF	TGTGCCAGCAGCATTGACAGGTTCACTGGAAACACCATATATTTT
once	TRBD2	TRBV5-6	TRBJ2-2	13	CASSLRTSGELFF	TGTGCCAGCAGCCTGAGGACTAGCGGGGAGCTGTTTTTT
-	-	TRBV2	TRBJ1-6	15	CASSPQGTANSPLHF	TGTGCCAGCAGTCCTCAGGGTACCGCCAATTCACCCCTCCACTTT
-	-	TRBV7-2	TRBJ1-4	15	CASNTQGATNEKLFF	TGTGCCAGCAACACACAGGGTGCAACTAATGAAAAACTGTTTTTT
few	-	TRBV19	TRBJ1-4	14	CASSIWGHNEKLFF	TGTGCCAGTAGTATATGGGGGCATAATGAAAAACTGTTTTTT
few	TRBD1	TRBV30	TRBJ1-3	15	CAWSGRGLGGNTIYF	TGTGCCTGGAGTGGCAGGGGGCTCGGAGGAAACACCATATATTTT
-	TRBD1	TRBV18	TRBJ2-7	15	CASSSGQGSGWEQYF	TGTGCCAGCTCATCGGGACAGGGATCTGGGTGGGAGCAGTACTTC
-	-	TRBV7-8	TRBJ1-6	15	CASSLEAGVFSPLHF	TGTGCCAGCAGCTTAGAAGCCGGTGTGTTTTCACCCCTCCACTTT
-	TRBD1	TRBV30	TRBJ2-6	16	CAYPGQGLSGANVLTF	TGTGCCTACCCGGGACAGGGCCTCTCTGGGGCCAACGTCCTGACTTTC
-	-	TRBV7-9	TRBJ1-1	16	CASSPSGGGGTTEAFF	TGTGCCAGCAGCCCTTCTGGTGGGGGAGGAACCACTGAAGCTTTCTTT
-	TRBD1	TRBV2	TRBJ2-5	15	CASSAGTGGKETQYF	TGTGCCAGCAGTGCCGGGACAGGGGGCAAAGAGACCCAGTACTTC
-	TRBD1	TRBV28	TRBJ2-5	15	CASRPGGHYQETQYF	TGTGCCAGCCGTCCAGGGGGTCATTACCAAGAGACCCAGTACTTC
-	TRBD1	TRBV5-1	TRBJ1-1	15	CASSLGGTANTEAFF	TGCGCCAGCAGCTTGGGCGGGACAGCGAACACTGAAGCTTTCTTT